This T cell receptor beta chain is from a study of T cells in Graves' hyperthyroidism and ophthalmopathy. Whole-study results and caveats: Ophthalmopathy, as predicted by the model, came a median approximately 5.9 months after the prediction. Most thyroid clonotypes that were expanded above 0.001 also turned up in blood.

RNA transcripts gave rise to amplified TCR beta CDR3 regions. Primed by the HTBI set, a first-round RT-PCR was run on the TCR CDR3. TCRdb re-derived calls from the multiplex PCR reads in MiXCR, one entry per CDR3 protein. The sample lists about 640,000 distinct CDR3 sequences; less than 25% were seen once. This clonotype showed up many times. The antigen is unknown. The CDR3 runs 14 residues. Germline V gene lookup returns CDR1 SNHLY and CDR2 FYNNEI. V lost 1 base to trimming and J lost 8 bases; unmatched junction nucleotides: 6. Ophthalmopathy cases met thresholds of Clinical Activity Score at least 3, NOSPECS grade at least 4 and duration under 3 months. The PBMCs were taken from approximately 9 ml of fresh peripheral blood.

Input material: blood. This TCR was recovered from a man between 25 and 39 years old with Graves' ophthalmopathy. V is TRBV2 and J is TRBJ1-2; TRBD1 aligns across 8 bases. The CDR3 coding sequence is TGTGCCAGCAGTGAAGGGCAGGGGGCGTCGGGCTACACCTTC. Protein: CASSEGQGASGYTF. Using reference TRBV2 and TRBJ1-2 for the parts outside the CDR3, the full variable domain is EPEVTQTPSHQVTQMGQEVILRCVPISNHLYFYWYRQILGQKVEFLVSFYNNEISEKSEIFDDQFSVERPDGSNFTLKIRSTKLEDSAMYFCASSEGQGASGYTFGSGTRLTVV.